This T cell receptor (beta chain) is drawn from a study of blood T cell repertoires in COVID-19. Turning to the study itself: PBMCs, B-cell-depleted T cells, or T cells provided the cDNA or gDNA that made up the material.

Unmatched junction bases numbered 8, after V lost 4 bases and J lost 7 bases. The CDR3 has 15 residues. In germline, CDR1 is SGHVS, CDR2 FNYEAQ. Under the authors' procedure: Reference gene primers were amplified, and this amplification served to estimate nucleated cell counts. This table comes from immunoSEQ multiplex PCR, and its TCRdb copy is limited to in-frame clones, with some not included. Clone size and the V and J calls come from that table; the DNA yielded D and trimming. The profile covers approximately 92,000 clones, with 80% appearing a single time and about 8.1% taken by the ten largest. This clone turned up a few times.

The specimen sequenced was peripheral blood. This TCR was recovered from a man aged 45-65 years who had recovered from COVID-19. V is TRBV7-6 and J is TRBJ2-1; TRBD2 matches 9 bases. In DNA, the CDR3 is TGTGCCAGCAGCTCAATAGCGGGGGTTAGGAATGAGCAGTTCTTC. Its protein is CASSSIAGVRNEQFF.